The rows below give T cell receptor beta chains drawn from one sample of a study of cytotoxic CD8 clonotypes in ibrutinib-treated CLL. TCRdb's table, derived via immunoSEQ multiplex PCR, lists solely in-frame clones and lacks some. Of 90,000 to 150,000 clones in the sample, more than 55% are singletons; the top ten hold 37%. Sequenced material: PBMCs, taken after 24 months of ibrutinib treatment. Receptors originate from a human donor with chronic lymphocytic leukemia. CDR3s include the opening cysteine and the closing phenylalanine or tryptophan. D genes are given only for firm matches. Rows give clone size only sometimes, using once, few, many, or a class for an expanded clone.

D: TRBD1
V: TRBV7-2
size: -
J: TRBJ1-5
CDR3: CASSFDRGYQPQHF
DNA: TGTGCCAGCAGCTTCGACAGGGGATATCAGCCCCAGCATTTT

D: -
V: TRBV21-1
size: -
J: TRBJ2-7
CDR3: CASSKDRGRGYEQYF
DNA: TGTGCCAGCAGCAAGGACAGGGGGCGCGGGTACGAGCAGTACTTC

D: TRBD1
V: TRBV19
size: -
J: TRBJ2-7
CDR3: CASSIGRDRSYEQYF
DNA: TGTGCCAGTAGTATAGGTAGGGACAGAAGCTACGAGCAGTACTTC

D: -
V: TRBV18
size: -
J: TRBJ2-3
CDR3: CASSPVSTDTQYF
DNA: TGTGCCAGCTCACCAGTCAGCACAGATACGCAGTATTTT

D: TRBD2
V: TRBV9
size: -
J: TRBJ2-7
CDR3: CASSPGGGLTYEQYF
DNA: TGTGCCAGCAGCCCAGGTGGGGGACTAACCTACGAGCAGTACTTC

D: TRBD1
V: TRBV5-1
size: -
J: TRBJ2-5
CDR3: CASSPGPGQRETQYF
DNA: TGCGCCAGCAGCCCGGGACCGGGACAGAGAGAGACCCAGTACTTC

D: -
V: TRBV7-2
size: -
J: TRBJ1-4
CDR3: CASSLGYSAGGYEKLFF
DNA: TGTGCCAGCAGCTTAGGATACAGCGCCGGAGGGTATGAAAAACTGTTTTTT

D: -
V: TRBV5-4
size: once
J: TRBJ2-6
CDR3: CASSSSHNGANVLTF
DNA: TGTGCCAGCAGCTCGTCCCATAACGGGGCCAACGTCCTGACTTTC

D: -
V: TRBV19
size: -
J: TRBJ2-5
CDR3: CASSKGEGVQETQYF
DNA: TGTGCCAGTAGTAAAGGGGAAGGTGTCCAAGAGACCCAGTACTTC

D: TRBD2
V: TRBV19
size: -
J: TRBJ2-7
CDR3: CASSIGTGGTYEQYF
DNA: TGTGCCAGTAGTATTGGGACGGGGGGTACCTACGAGCAGTACTTC

D: TRBD2
V: TRBV2
size: -
J: TRBJ2-3
CDR3: CASSENGRDSDTQYF
DNA: TGTGCCAGCAGTGAAAACGGGAGGGATTCAGATACGCAGTATTTT

D: -
V: TRBV27
size: -
J: TRBJ1-1
CDR3: CASSPKYRVTEAFF
DNA: TGTGCCAGCAGTCCTAAATACAGGGTCACTGAAGCTTTCTTT

D: TRBD1
V: TRBV30
size: few
J: TRBJ1-6
CDR3: CAWDRASSPLHF
DNA: TGTGCCTGGGACAGGGCCAGTTCACCCCTCCACTTT

D: -
V: TRBV19
size: large
J: TRBJ2-3
CDR3: CASSVGLTDTQYF
DNA: TGTGCCAGTAGTGTTGGGTTAACAGATACGCAGTATTTT

D: TRBD1
V: TRBV5-6
size: many
J: TRBJ1-2
CDR3: CASSLGQGDYGYTF
DNA: TGTGCCAGCAGCTTGGGGCAGGGGGACTATGGCTACACCTTC

D: -
V: TRBV25-1
size: few
J: TRBJ1-4
CDR3: CASAPPTAINEKLFF
DNA: TGTGCCAGCGCCCCCCCGACAGCTATCAATGAAAAACTGTTTTTT

D: -
V: TRBV11-3
size: few
J: TRBJ2-5
CDR3: CASSLQAQETQYF
DNA: TGTGCCAGCTCATTACAGGCCCAAGAGACCCAGTACTTC

D: TRBD1
V: TRBV25-1
size: -
J: TRBJ2-2
CDR3: CASTGERGRTGELFF
DNA: TGTGCCAGCACCGGGGAAAGGGGGCGGACCGGGGAGCTGTTTTTT

D: -
V: TRBV5-4
size: -
J: TRBJ2-7
CDR3: CASTRREGLGEQYF
DNA: TGTGCCAGCACCAGACGGGAAGGTCTGGGTGAGCAGTACTTC

D: TRBD1
V: TRBV28
size: once
J: TRBJ2-2
CDR3: CASSIGDRNTGELFF
DNA: TGTGCCAGCAGTATAGGGGACAGGAACACCGGGGAGCTGTTTTTT

D: -
V: TRBV4-3
size: -
J: TRBJ2-1
CDR3: CASSQDVTGTYNEQFF
DNA: TGCGCCAGCAGCCAAGACGTCACTGGGACCTACAATGAGCAGTTCTTC

D: -
V: TRBV4-2
size: -
J: TRBJ2-7
CDR3: CASSQDIIDEQYF
DNA: TGTGCCAGCAGCCAAGATATCATAGACGAGCAGTACTTC

D: TRBD1
V: TRBV29-1
size: -
J: TRBJ2-7
CDR3: CSVRTGAGEQYF
DNA: TGCAGCGTTCGGACAGGAGCAGGAGAGCAGTACTTC

D: -
V: TRBV18
size: few
J: TRBJ2-1
CDR3: CASSPFAGSSSYNEQFF
DNA: TGTGCCAGCTCACCATTTGCAGGGTCCAGCTCCTACAATGAGCAGTTCTTC

D: TRBD2
V: TRBV4-1
size: few
J: TRBJ2-1
CDR3: CASSQESLAGYNEQFF
DNA: TGCGCCAGCAGCCAAGAATCACTAGCGGGATACAATGAGCAGTTCTTC

D: -
V: TRBV7-7
size: -
J: TRBJ2-5
CDR3: CASSLAQGGETQYF
DNA: TGTGCCAGCAGCTTAGCGCAAGGGGGGGAGACCCAGTACTTC

D: -
V: TRBV25-1
size: few
J: TRBJ2-7
CDR3: CASSPGFGEQYF
DNA: TGTGCCAGCAGTCCGGGGTTTGGCGAGCAGTACTTC

D: TRBD1
V: TRBV11-2
size: -
J: TRBJ2-1
CDR3: CASSFLQGPRNEQFF
DNA: TGTGCCAGCAGCTTCTTACAGGGGCCGCGTAATGAGCAGTTCTTC

D: -
V: TRBV5-1
size: few
J: TRBJ2-7
CDR3: CASSSRDPITEQYF
DNA: TGCGCCAGCAGCTCCAGGGACCCTATTACCGAGCAGTACTTC

D: TRBD1
V: TRBV6-1
size: -
J: TRBJ2-7
CDR3: CASSEEVGQGARREQYF
DNA: TGTGCCAGCAGTGAAGAGGTCGGTCAGGGGGCGCGACGCGAGCAGTACTTC

D: TRBD2
V: TRBV5-1
size: -
J: TRBJ2-5
CDR3: CASSLDSLAGFQYF
DNA: TGCGCCAGCAGCTTGGATTCGCTAGCGGGGTTCCAGTACTTC

D: -
V: TRBV25-1
size: many
J: TRBJ1-1
CDR3: CASSEKENTEAFF
DNA: TGTGCCAGCAGTGAAAAAGAGAACACTGAAGCTTTCTTT

D: TRBD1
V: TRBV2
size: -
J: TRBJ1-4
CDR3: CASSAQEGAREKLFF
DNA: TGTGCCAGCAGTGCTCAGGAGGGGGCGAGGGAAAAACTGTTTTTT

D: -
V: TRBV6-5
size: many
J: TRBJ2-2
CDR3: CASSSITGELFF
DNA: TGTGCCAGCAGTTCAATCACCGGGGAGCTGTTTTTT